A selection of T cell receptor beta chains follows, all from one sample in a study of identical twins. TCRdb reprocessed the 5' RACE reads with MiXCR, giving one entry per CDR3 protein. The data contain more than 600,000 distinct CDR3 sequences, 18% of them singletons. This sample also belongs to another study, concerning T cells expressing NK-cell markers.

The specimen was PBMCs. All receptors derive from a woman under 30 in good health. Both conserved end residues are part of each CDR3. The order of the fields is D gene, V gene, clone size, J gene, CDR3 DNA, CDR3 protein. The D gene is left open where the match is weak. Clone size is shown for a subset of rows, as once, few, many or a class of expanded clone.

d_call: -
v_call: TRBV5-4
clone_size: -
j_call: TRBJ2-1
cdr3_nt: TGTGCCAGCAGCTTAAGTTGGGCGGACAATGAGCAGTTCTTC
cdr3_aa: CASSLSWADNEQFF

d_call: -
v_call: TRBV9
clone_size: once
j_call: TRBJ2-1
cdr3_nt: TGTGCCAGCAGCATAGAGGGCGAGCAGTTCTTC
cdr3_aa: CASSIEGEQFF

d_call: -
v_call: TRBV7-8
clone_size: few
j_call: TRBJ1-4
cdr3_nt: TGTGCCAGCAGCTTAATTGGGCTCCCGGCGAGTGAAAAACTGTTTTTT
cdr3_aa: CASSLIGLPASEKLFF

d_call: -
v_call: TRBV5-1
clone_size: few
j_call: TRBJ2-7
cdr3_nt: TGCGCCAGCAGTATGAGGGGTGAGCAGTACTTC
cdr3_aa: CASSMRGEQYF

d_call: -
v_call: TRBV6-4
clone_size: -
j_call: TRBJ1-2
cdr3_nt: TGTGCCAGCAGTGACTCTTGGGGATATGGCTACACCTTC
cdr3_aa: CASSDSWGYGYTF

d_call: -
v_call: TRBV5-1
clone_size: -
j_call: TRBJ2-3
cdr3_nt: TGCGCCAGCAGCTTGAGCTTTTCAGATACGCAGTATTTT
cdr3_aa: CASSLSFSDTQYF

d_call: TRBD2
v_call: TRBV9
clone_size: -
j_call: TRBJ2-5
cdr3_nt: TGTGCCAGCAGCTACCTAGCGGAGTCACAAGAGACCCAGTACTTC
cdr3_aa: CASSYLAESQETQYF

d_call: -
v_call: TRBV20-1
clone_size: few
j_call: TRBJ2-1
cdr3_nt: TGCAGTGCTAGAGAGACGCCAGGAGGGCCGTTCTTC
cdr3_aa: CSARETPGGPFF

d_call: -
v_call: TRBV12-3/TRBV12-4
clone_size: -
j_call: TRBJ1-1
cdr3_nt: TGTGCCAGCACGAGTGGGGTTGAAGCTTTCTTT
cdr3_aa: CASTSGVEAFF

d_call: -
v_call: TRBV20-1
clone_size: -
j_call: TRBJ2-7
cdr3_nt: TGCAGTGCTGAAGACTACGAGCAGTACTTC
cdr3_aa: CSAEDYEQYF

d_call: -
v_call: TRBV12-5
clone_size: -
j_call: TRBJ1-1
cdr3_nt: TGTGCTAGTGGTCCTGGACAGACTGAAGCTTTCTTT
cdr3_aa: CASGPGQTEAFF

d_call: -
v_call: TRBV5-1
clone_size: -
j_call: TRBJ1-1
cdr3_nt: TGCGCCAGCAGCTTGTGGGCCAAAGATTTACCCGGAGCTTTCTTT
cdr3_aa: CASSLWAKDLPGAFF

d_call: TRBD1
v_call: TRBV27
clone_size: -
j_call: TRBJ2-2
cdr3_nt: TGTGCCAGCAGACTACGGACAGGGGAAGGGCCCGGGGAGCTGTTTTTT
cdr3_aa: CASRLRTGEGPGELFF

d_call: TRBD1
v_call: TRBV12-3/TRBV12-4
clone_size: -
j_call: TRBJ2-1
cdr3_nt: TGTGCCAGCAGTTCCCAGGCACAGGGGATGAATGAGCAGTTCTTC
cdr3_aa: CASSSQAQGMNEQFF

d_call: -
v_call: TRBV7-2
clone_size: many
j_call: TRBJ2-7
cdr3_nt: TGTGCCAGCAGGGGGGGATCCTACGAGCAGTACTTC
cdr3_aa: CASRGGSYEQYF

d_call: -
v_call: TRBV7-8
clone_size: -
j_call: TRBJ2-1
cdr3_nt: TGTGCCAGCAGCCCACTGGGACCTGCGGGGGACAAGAACAATGAGCAGTTCTTC
cdr3_aa: CASSPLGPAGDKNNEQFF

d_call: -
v_call: TRBV12-3/TRBV12-4
clone_size: few
j_call: TRBJ2-1
cdr3_nt: TGTGCCAGCAGACCGGACCCTAACAATGAGCAGTTCTTC
cdr3_aa: CASRPDPNNEQFF

d_call: -
v_call: TRBV4-3
clone_size: few
j_call: TRBJ2-7
cdr3_nt: TGCGCCAGCAGCCAAGAACAGTACTACCCCTCCTACGAGCAGTACTTC
cdr3_aa: CASSQEQYYPSYEQYF

d_call: TRBD2
v_call: TRBV5-1
clone_size: few
j_call: TRBJ2-5
cdr3_nt: TGCGCCAGCAGCTTGGGTTCCAGCGGGAGGGCCGGTGAGACCCAGTACTTC
cdr3_aa: CASSLGSSGRAGETQYF

d_call: TRBD1
v_call: TRBV25-1
clone_size: few
j_call: TRBJ2-5
cdr3_nt: TGTGCCAGCGACGACAGGGGGCGAGAGACCCAGTACTTC
cdr3_aa: CASDDRGRETQYF

d_call: TRBD1
v_call: TRBV6-4
clone_size: once
j_call: TRBJ2-1
cdr3_nt: TGTGCCAGCAGTGATCACCCGGGACAGGGGCACAATGAGCAGTTCTTC
cdr3_aa: CASSDHPGQGHNEQFF

d_call: TRBD1
v_call: TRBV28
clone_size: few
j_call: TRBJ1-2
cdr3_nt: TGTGCCAGCAGTTTTGGACAGGGGCCTCGCTACACCTTC
cdr3_aa: CASSFGQGPRYTF

d_call: TRBD2
v_call: TRBV3-1
clone_size: -
j_call: TRBJ2-2
cdr3_nt: TGTGCCAGCAGCCGCGGACTAGCGGTGAACACCGGGGAGCTGTTTTTT
cdr3_aa: CASSRGLAVNTGELFF

d_call: TRBD2
v_call: TRBV7-2
clone_size: -
j_call: TRBJ2-1
cdr3_nt: TGTGCCAGCAGCTTAGAAGGACTAGCTTACAATGAGCAGTTCTTC
cdr3_aa: CASSLEGLAYNEQFF

d_call: TRBD1
v_call: TRBV7-8
clone_size: few
j_call: TRBJ1-2
cdr3_nt: TGTGCCAGCAGCTTAGGGGGCGGGACAGGGGTCCATGGCTACACCTTC
cdr3_aa: CASSLGGGTGVHGYTF

d_call: TRBD1
v_call: TRBV4-1
clone_size: few
j_call: TRBJ2-3
cdr3_nt: TGCGCCAGCAGCCAAGCTGGGACAGGGCCCGAGGATACGCAGTATTTT
cdr3_aa: CASSQAGTGPEDTQYF

d_call: TRBD2
v_call: TRBV9
clone_size: -
j_call: TRBJ2-1
cdr3_nt: TGTGCCAGCAGCCGGGGAGGGAGCCTCGATGAGCAGTTCTTC
cdr3_aa: CASSRGGSLDEQFF

d_call: TRBD1
v_call: TRBV19
clone_size: few
j_call: TRBJ2-1
cdr3_nt: TGTGCCAGTAGTACGGACAGGGTCTACAATGAGCAGTTCTTC
cdr3_aa: CASSTDRVYNEQFF

d_call: -
v_call: TRBV5-6
clone_size: few
j_call: TRBJ2-1
cdr3_nt: TGTGCCAGCAGGCAGAGGACTGCGGCGGGGGCCAATGAGCAGTTCTTC
cdr3_aa: CASRQRTAAGANEQFF

d_call: -
v_call: TRBV12-3/TRBV12-4
clone_size: few
j_call: TRBJ1-2
cdr3_nt: TGTGCCAGCAGTCCGCTCAGGACCTATGGCTACACCTTC
cdr3_aa: CASSPLRTYGYTF

d_call: -
v_call: TRBV4-2
clone_size: -
j_call: TRBJ2-2
cdr3_nt: TGTGCCAGCAGCCAAGGGGGATTTGACACCGGGGAGCTGTTTTTT
cdr3_aa: CASSQGGFDTGELFF

d_call: TRBD1
v_call: TRBV5-1
clone_size: few
j_call: TRBJ2-7
cdr3_nt: TGCGCCAGCAGCCAGGGGGCGAATTACGAGCAGTACTTC
cdr3_aa: CASSQGANYEQYF

d_call: -
v_call: TRBV6-1
clone_size: once
j_call: TRBJ2-1
cdr3_nt: TGTGCCAGCAGGACCCCGGGGGTCGAGGTTGGTAATGAGCAGTTCTTC
cdr3_aa: CASRTPGVEVGNEQFF